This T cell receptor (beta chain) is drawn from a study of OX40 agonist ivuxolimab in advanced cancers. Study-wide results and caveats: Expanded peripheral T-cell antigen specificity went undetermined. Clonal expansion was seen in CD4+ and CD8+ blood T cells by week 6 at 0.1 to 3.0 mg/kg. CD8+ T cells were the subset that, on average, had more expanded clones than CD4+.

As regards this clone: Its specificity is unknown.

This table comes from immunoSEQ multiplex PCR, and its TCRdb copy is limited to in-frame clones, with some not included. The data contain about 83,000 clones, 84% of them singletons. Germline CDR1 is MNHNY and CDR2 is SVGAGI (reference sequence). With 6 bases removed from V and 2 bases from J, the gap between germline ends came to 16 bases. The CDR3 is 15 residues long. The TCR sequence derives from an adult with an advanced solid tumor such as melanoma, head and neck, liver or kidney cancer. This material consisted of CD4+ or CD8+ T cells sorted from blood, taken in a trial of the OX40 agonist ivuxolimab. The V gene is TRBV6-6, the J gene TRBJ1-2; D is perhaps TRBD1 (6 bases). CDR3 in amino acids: CASSLYPGANYGYTF. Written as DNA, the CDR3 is TGTGCCAGCAGCCTCTACCCAGGGGCCAACTATGGCTACACCTTC.